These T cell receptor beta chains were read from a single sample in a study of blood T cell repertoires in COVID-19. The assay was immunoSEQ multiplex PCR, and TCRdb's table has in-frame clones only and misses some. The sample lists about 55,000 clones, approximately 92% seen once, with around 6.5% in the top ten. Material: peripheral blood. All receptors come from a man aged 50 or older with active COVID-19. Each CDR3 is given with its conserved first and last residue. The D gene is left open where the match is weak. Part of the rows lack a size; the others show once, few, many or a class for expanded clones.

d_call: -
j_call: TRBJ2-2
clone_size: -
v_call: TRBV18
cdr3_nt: TGTGCCAGCTCACCACGTTCGGGGGCGAACACCGGGGAGCTGTTTTTT
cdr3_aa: CASSPRSGANTGELFF

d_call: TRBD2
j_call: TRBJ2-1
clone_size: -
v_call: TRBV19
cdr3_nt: TGTGCCAGTAGACTAAGACTCCGGACTAGGTCGGACAATGAGCAGTTCTTC
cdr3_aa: CASRLRLRTRSDNEQFF

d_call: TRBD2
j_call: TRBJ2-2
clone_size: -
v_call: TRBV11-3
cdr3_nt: TGTGCCAGCAGCTTAGGTCGGGGGGCGAACACCGGGGAGCTGTTTTTT
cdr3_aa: CASSLGRGANTGELFF

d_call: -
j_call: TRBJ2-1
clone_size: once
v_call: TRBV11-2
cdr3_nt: TGTGCCAGCAGCTTAGATTGGGGGCCTCGAAGTTGGCAGTTCTTC
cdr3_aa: CASSLDWGPRSWQFF

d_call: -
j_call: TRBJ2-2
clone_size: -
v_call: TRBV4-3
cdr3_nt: TGCGCCAGCAGCCCCTCGTCGGCGGTGACCGGGGAGCTGTTTTTT
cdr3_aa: CASSPSSAVTGELFF

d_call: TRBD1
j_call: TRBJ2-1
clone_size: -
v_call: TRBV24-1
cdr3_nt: TGTGCCACCGCCGGGACAGAGTTCTACAATGAGCAGTTCTTC
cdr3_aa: CATAGTEFYNEQFF

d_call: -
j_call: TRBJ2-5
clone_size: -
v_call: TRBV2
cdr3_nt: TGTGCCAGCGGCGGACTGATTTGGGAGACCCAGTACTTC
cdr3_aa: CASGGLIWETQYF

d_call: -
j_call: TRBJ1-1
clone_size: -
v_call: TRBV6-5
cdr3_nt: TGTGCCAGCCGCGACTGGGGGGAGAACACTGAAGCTTTCTTT
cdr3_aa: CASRDWGENTEAFF

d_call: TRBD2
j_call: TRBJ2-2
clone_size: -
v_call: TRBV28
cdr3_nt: TGTGCCAGCAGTGCCAGCGGGGCCGGGGAGCTGTTTTTT
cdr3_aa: CASSASGAGELFF

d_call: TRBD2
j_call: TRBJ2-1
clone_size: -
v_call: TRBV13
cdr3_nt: TGTGCCAGCAGCTTAACTTTATCGGGGAGGGCAGTTTACGATGAGCAGTTCTTC
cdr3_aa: CASSLTLSGRAVYDEQFF

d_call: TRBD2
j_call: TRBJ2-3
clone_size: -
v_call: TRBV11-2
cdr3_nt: TGTGCCAGCAGCTTAAGGCTAGCGGGGTGGTATACGCAGTATTTT
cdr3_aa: CASSLRLAGWYTQYF

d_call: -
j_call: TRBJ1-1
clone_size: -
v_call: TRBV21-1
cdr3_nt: TGTGCCAGCACAAGACGGACAATGAACACTGAAGCTTTCTTT
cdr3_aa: CASTRRTMNTEAFF

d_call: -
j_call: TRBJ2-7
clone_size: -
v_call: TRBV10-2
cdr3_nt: TGCGCCAGCAGGGACCCGGGACTCCCCTACGAGCAGTACTTC
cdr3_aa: CASRDPGLPYEQYF

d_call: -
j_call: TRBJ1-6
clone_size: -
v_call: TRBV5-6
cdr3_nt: TGTGCCAGCAGCTTGGGTGGCGGAGGCGGGTATTCCCTCCACTTT
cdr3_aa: CASSLGGGGGYSLHF

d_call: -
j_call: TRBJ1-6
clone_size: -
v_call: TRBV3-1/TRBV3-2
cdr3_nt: TGTGCCAGCAGTTCTAGCAGGAATACCTATAATTCACCCCTCCACTTT
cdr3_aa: CASSSSRNTYNSPLHF

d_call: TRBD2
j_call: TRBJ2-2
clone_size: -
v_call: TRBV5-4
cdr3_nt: TGTGCCAGCAGCTCGGGGACTAGCGGGAACACCGGGGAGCTGTTTTTT
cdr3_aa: CASSSGTSGNTGELFF

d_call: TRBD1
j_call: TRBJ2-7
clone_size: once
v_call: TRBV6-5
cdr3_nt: TGTGCCAGCAGGGGACAGGGAATCTACGAGCAGTACTTC
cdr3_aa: CASRGQGIYEQYF